Listed below are T cell receptor beta chains from one sample, sequenced in a study of shared clonotypes between healthy human individuals. Data came from immunoSEQ multiplex PCR; TCRdb stores just in-frame clones and leaves some out. The sample includes about 1.5 million clones, roughly 97% of them seen just once. The source material was naive CD4+ T cells sorted from blood. The receptors were gathered from a man aged 25-45 years in good health. Each CDR3 is given with its conserved first and last residue. The D gene is left open where the match is weak. Size is omitted from some rows. Given values are once, few, many or a class for expanded clones.

clone_size d_call j_call v_call cdr3_aa cdr3_nt
. . TRBJ2-5 TRBV9 CASSGSVVRGETQYF TGTGCCAGCAGCGGATCGGTCGTGAGGGGGGAGACCCAGTACTTC
. . TRBJ2-1 TRBV6-1 CASRQAGNQQFF TGTGCCAGCAGGCAAGCAGGGAACCAGCAGTTCTTC
once . TRBJ1-4 TRBV19 CATSRQINEKLFF TGTGCCACCTCACGCCAGATTAATGAAAAACTGTTTTTT
once . TRBJ2-5 TRBV11-2 CASSLGDHQETQYF TGTGCCAGCAGCTTAGGGGACCACCAAGAGACCCAGTACTTC
. TRBD2 TRBJ2-1 TRBV4-1 CASSPEGTSRNEQFF TGCGCCAGCAGCCCCGAGGGGACTAGCAGGAATGAGCAGTTCTTC
. . TRBJ2-7 TRBV5-1 CASSLEGASYEQYF TGCGCCAGCAGCTTGGAGGGTGCTTCCTACGAGCAGTACTTC
. TRBD2 TRBJ2-7 TRBV10-2 CASSERLALPYEQYF TGCGCCAGCAGTGAGAGACTAGCGCTTCCCTACGAGCAGTACTTC
. TRBD1 TRBJ2-7 TRBV7-8 CASSFRDRDYEQYF TGTGCCAGCAGCTTCCGGGACAGAGACTACGAGCAGTACTTC
. TRBD1 TRBJ2-7 TRBV14 CASSRLRAGTAHYEQYF TGTGCCAGCAGCCGGCTCCGTGCAGGGACAGCCCACTACGAGCAGTACTTC
. . TRBJ1-1 TRBV9 CASSGGQPGWNTEAFF TGTGCCAGCAGCGGTGGACAGCCGGGGTGGAACACTGAAGCTTTCTTT
. TRBD1 TRBJ2-7 TRBV18 CASSQGVTSSRGEQYF TGTGCCAGCTCGCAGGGGGTCACTAGTTCGAGGGGAGAGCAGTACTTC
. . TRBJ2-2 TRBV7-3 CASSPGYSGTNTGELFF TGTGCCAGCAGCCCCGGGTATAGCGGAACGAACACCGGGGAGCTGTTTTTT
. TRBD1 TRBJ2-3 TRBV10-3 CAISEKGQGSDTQYF TGTGCCATCAGTGAGAAGGGACAGGGTTCAGATACGCAGTATTTT
once . TRBJ2-2 TRBV4-2 CASSHGGAGYLGGELFF TGTGCCAGCAGCCACGGCGGGGCGGGGTACCTCGGCGGGGAGCTGTTTTTT
. TRBD2 TRBJ2-7 TRBV27 CASSFLGTSAYEQYF TGTGCCAGCAGTTTCCTTGGGACTAGCGCGTACGAGCAGTACTTC
. TRBD2 TRBJ2-1 TRBV5-1 CASSGGSIYNEQFF TGCGCCAGCAGCGGCGGGAGTATCTACAATGAGCAGTTCTTC
. . TRBJ1-3 TRBV7-8 CASSLTRGTGNTIYF TGTGCCAGCAGTTTAACCCGGGGAACTGGAAACACCATATATTTT
. . TRBJ2-7 TRBV2 CASSQQGISYEQYF TGTGCCAGCAGTCAACAGGGAATTTCCTACGAGCAGTACTTC
. TRBD2 TRBJ2-7 TRBV6-5 CASSYSGSYEQYF TGTGCCAGCAGCTATAGCGGGAGCTACGAGCAGTACTTC
. TRBD1 TRBJ2-7 TRBV5-1 CASSPGQGVLYEQYF TGCGCCAGCAGTCCTGGACAGGGAGTTCTTTACGAGCAGTACTTC
. . TRBJ1-2 TRBV11-2 CASSLGPMDPLTF TGTGCCAGCAGCTTAGGACCGATGGACCCGCTCACCTTC
. . TRBJ2-5 TRBV27 CASRRVAYQETQYF TGTGCCAGCAGGAGAGTTGCGTACCAAGAGACCCAGTACTTC